Each of the 18 T cell receptor beta chains below was sequenced from the same sample in a study of brain T cells in children with intractable seizures (dated by TCRdb to 2020 to 2023). Library creation used the immunoSEQ multiplex PCR assay. The immuneACCESS repertoire file appears here via TCRdb, limited to in-frame rearrangements. These files lack a portion of the clones; in checked studies, under half of the deficit traces to unresolved V genes, and the cause of the others is not known. The sample records hundreds of thousands of clones, about 93% of which are singletons. The ten largest clonotypes hold about 6% of the sample. Per the publication, the time point label means: blood from clinic visit 5 months post-surgery; TSC patient then seizure free. The starting material was peripheral blood, obtained 5 to 6 months after surgery. All receptors come from a boy in the first two years of life with tuberous sclerosis and intractable seizures.

CDR3: CAWSVIGGRGFDEKLFF. DNA of the CDR3: TGTGCCTGGAGTGTAATAGGTGGCAGGGGCTTTGATGAAAAACTGTTTTTT. V gene TRBV30 combines with J gene TRBJ1-4, with TRBD1 as a possible D gene (6 bases). From germline, CDR1 is GTSNPN and CDR2 SVGIG (reference sequence). V dropped 0 bases and J dropped 6 bases, with 20 bases sitting between them. The CDR3 has 17 amino acids.

V gene TRBV11-3 combines with J gene TRBJ2-7; no definite D call. Germline CDR1 SGHNT, CDR2 YENEEA. This CDR3 is built from 13 residues. V was shortened by 4 bases and J by 3 bases, with 10 bases between the two germline ends. CDR3 amino acids: CASSSPPSYEQYF. The CDR3 DNA follows: TGTGCCAGCAGCTCCCCCCCGAGCTACGAGCAGTACTTC.

This clone was observed a single time. The gene calls are TRBV6-5 and TRBJ2-1; D remains unclear. The V end lost 2 bases, the J end lost 8 bases, and 13 bases lay between the germline ends. From germline, CDR1 is MNHEY and CDR2 SVGAGI. CDR3 length: 14 amino acids. CDR3 sequence reads: CASSYALGVDEQFF. CDR3 DNA: TGTGCCAGCAGTTACGCCCTCGGAGTCGATGAGCAGTTCTTC.

The V and J genes are TRBV11-3 and TRBJ2-1; 9 positions match TRBD2. This CDR3 has 14 amino acids. Germline values: CDR1 SGHNT, CDR2 YENEEA. The junction had 5 bases not matched to a gene; V was cut back by 2 bases and J by 9 bases. CDR3 sequence reads: CASSLIAGAREQFF. CDR3 DNA: TGTGCCAGCAGCTTAATAGCGGGAGCGCGTGAGCAGTTCTTC.

This clone was seen more than once but under ten times. This sequence joins TRBV18 and TRBJ2-5, with D possibly called TRBD1 or TRBD2 (5 bases each). The V gene lost 3 bases and the J gene lost 3 bases, with 17 bases spanning the gap. The CDR3 is 16 residues long. The V gene's germline CDR1 is KGHSH and CDR2 LQKENI. In nucleotides, the CDR3 is TGTGCCAGCTCACCTTATCCGGGGCGGCTCGAAGAGACCCAGTACTTC. This encodes CASSPYPGRLEETQYF.

This clone has a single count. The chain has TRBV27 and TRBJ2-2; tentative D call: TRBD2 (6 bases). CDR1 is MNHEY, CDR2 SMNVEV, per germline (reference sequence). This CDR3 comprises 14 residues. V lost 0 bases, J lost 5 bases, and 7 bases lay in between. This CDR3 reads CASSLSRGTGELFF. The CDR3 bases are TGTGCCAGCAGTTTATCTCGGGGGACCGGGGAGCTGTTTTTT.

On this clone: The junction shows a germline mismatch at one end, possibly a read error. The chain is built from TRBV19 and TRBJ2-7, with a possible D match to TRBD2 (6 bases). CDR3 length: 16 amino acids. CDR1 and CDR2 from the germline V gene are LNHDA and SQIVND (reference sequence). The CDR3 DNA sequence: TGTGCAAGTAGGGCCCCCCGGGCGGGGTCCGCCTACGAGCAGTACTTC. It is translated as CASRAPRAGSAYEQYF.

The chain carries TRBV7-2 and TRBJ2-3, with a weak D call TRBD2 (5 bases). The CDR3 runs to 15 residues. Between the trimmed V and J ends, which lost 5 bases and 2 bases, there was a span of 14 bases. Germline V gene sequence: CDR1 SGHTA, CDR2 FQGNSA. CDR3 in DNA: TGTGCCAGCAGCCCCCTGGCGGGCTTCACAGATACGCAGTATTTT. This gives the protein CASSPLAGFTDTQYF.

The rearrangement uses TRBV18 and TRBJ2-3; D remains unclear. Trimming stripped 2 bases from V and 1 base from J, with 7 bases between. Germline CDR1 KGHSH, CDR2 LQKENI. CDR3 length: 14 amino acids. Here the CDR3 reads CASSPNLRTDTQYF. The CDR3 nucleotides read TGTGCCAGCTCACCAAATCTTCGCACAGATACGCAGTATTTT. Full variable domain (rest looked up from reference TRBV18 and TRBJ2-3): NAGVMQNPRHLVRRRGQEARLRCSPMKGHSHVYWYRQLPEEGLKFMVYLQKENIIDESGMPKERFSAEFPKEGPSILRIQQVVRGDSAAYFCASSPNLRTDTQYFGPGTRLTVL.

This rearrangement joins TRBV28 to TRBJ2-7; 9 bases are a match to TRBD1. The CDR3 extends over 15 amino acids. V shed 3 bases and J 3 bases; nucleotides not matched to a gene: 6. Germline assignment: CDR1 MDHEN and CDR2 SYDVKM. The chain's CDR3 is CASSFQGQGLYEQYF. Here the CDR3 DNA reads TGTGCCAGCAGTTTCCAGGGACAGGGCCTCTACGAGCAGTACTTC.

This clone was seen more than once but under ten times. The rearrangement uses TRBV3-1 (or the pseudogene TRBV3-2) and TRBJ1-1; possible D gene TRBD1, 5 bases. The V and J ends lost 3 bases and 2 bases respectively, with 7 bases between them. In germline, CDR1 is LGHDT, CDR2 YNNKEL (reference sequence). CDR3 length: 13 amino acids. The CDR3 region has the DNA TGTGCCAGCAGCCATGGGGGTAACACTGAAGCTTTCTTT. Translation gives CASSHGGNTEAFF.

The rearrangement joins TRBV28 to TRBJ1-1; D is unclear. In germline, CDR1 is MDHEN, CDR2 SYDVKM. V lost 4 bases, J lost 2 bases, and 5 bases lay in between. CDR3 length: 12 amino acids. The CDR3 loop reads CASSYGNTEAFF. The CDR3 bases are TGTGCCAGCAGTTATGGAAACACTGAAGCTTTCTTT.

The chain is built from TRBV30 and TRBJ1-4; possibly TRBD1 for D (6 bases). Trimming removed 8 bases at V and 6 bases at J, with 16 bases between. The length of the CDR3 is 13 residues. Germline lookup yields CDR1 GTSNPN and CDR2 SVGIG (reference sequence). The CDR3: CAHSGALDEKLFF. The CDR3 DNA follows: TGTGCCCACTCGGGGGCATTAGATGAAAAACTGTTTTTT.

The rearrangement joins TRBV7-2 to TRBJ2-7; D might be TRBD2 (5 bases). The germline V and J ends were trimmed by 2 bases and 4 bases, with 15 bases remaining between them. The germline CDR1 and CDR2 sequences are SGHTA and FQGNSA. CDR3 size: 15 residues. CDR3 nucleotides: TGTGCCAGCAGCTTATCGGAGGTTCGCCCTTACGAGCAGTACTTC. It codes for CASSLSEVRPYEQYF.

The chain couples TRBV27 to TRBJ2-2; D is uncertain. Between the trimmed V and J ends, which lost 0 bases and 5 bases, there was a span of 7 bases. The V gene's germline CDR1 is MNHEY and CDR2 SMNVEV (reference sequence). This CDR3 is built from 14 residues. CDR3 nucleotide sequence: TGTGCCAGCAGTTTATCATGGATTACCGGGGAGCTGTTTTTT. Amino acid sequence: CASSLSWITGELFF.

The CDR3 nucleotides read TGTGCCAGCAGCGCGGACAGGGGGTATACTGAAGCTTTCTTT. This codes for CASSADRGYTEAFF. The chain combines TRBV9 with TRBJ1-1; 10 positions agree with TRBD1. Looked up from germline, CDR1 is SGDLS and CDR2 is YYNGEE. The trim removed 3 bases at V and 5 bases at J, leaving 4 bases unmatched. The CDR3 is 14 residues long.

This rearrangement joins TRBV5-6 to TRBJ2-4; D might be TRBD1 or TRBD2, each matching 8 bases. Germline V gene data show CDR1 as SGHDT and CDR2 as YYEEEE. Trimming removed 5 bases at V and 2 bases at J, with 26 bases between. This CDR3 has 19 amino acids. The CDR3 region is CASRPQGANGRASKNIQYF. CDR3 coding DNA: TGTGCCAGCAGACCCCAGGGGGCTAACGGGAGGGCCTCCAAAAACATTCAGTACTTC.

The table lists this clone with a count of one. The chain couples TRBV27 to TRBJ2-3; D unresolved. Germline V gives CDR1 MNHEY, CDR2 SMNVEV (reference sequence). The CDR3 consists of 13 residues. Deletions cut 3 bases from V and 4 bases from J, with 8 bases between. This CDR3 reads CASSFRAPDTQYF. The CDR3 nucleotides read TGTGCCAGCAGTTTCCGGGCCCCAGATACGCAGTATTTT.